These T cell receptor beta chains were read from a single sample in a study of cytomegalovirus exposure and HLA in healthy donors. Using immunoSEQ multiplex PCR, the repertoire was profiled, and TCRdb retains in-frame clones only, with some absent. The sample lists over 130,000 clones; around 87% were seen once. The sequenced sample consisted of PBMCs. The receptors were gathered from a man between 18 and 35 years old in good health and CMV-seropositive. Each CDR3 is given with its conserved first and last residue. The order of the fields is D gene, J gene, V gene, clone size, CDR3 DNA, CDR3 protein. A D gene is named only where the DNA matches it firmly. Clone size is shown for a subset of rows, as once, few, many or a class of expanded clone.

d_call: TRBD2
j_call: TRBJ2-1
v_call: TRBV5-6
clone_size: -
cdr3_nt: TGTGCCAGCAGCTTGCTCGTGGCTAGCGGCTACAATGAGCAGTTCTTC
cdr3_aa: CASSLLVASGYNEQFF

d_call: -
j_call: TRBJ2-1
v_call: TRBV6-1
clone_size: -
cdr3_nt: TGTGCCACGGGAGAACAGGGAGGGTACAATGAGCAGTTCTTC
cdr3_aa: CATGEQGGYNEQFF

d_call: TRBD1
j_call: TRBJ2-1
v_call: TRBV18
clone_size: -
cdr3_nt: TGTGCCAGCTCACCACCGGGACAGCCCTACAATGAGCAGTTCTTC
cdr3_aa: CASSPPGQPYNEQFF

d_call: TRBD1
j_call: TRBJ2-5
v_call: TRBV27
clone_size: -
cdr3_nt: TGTGCCAGCAGTAGCTCTCCGGGACAGGTTGCGGAGACCCAGTACTTC
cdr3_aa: CASSSSPGQVAETQYF

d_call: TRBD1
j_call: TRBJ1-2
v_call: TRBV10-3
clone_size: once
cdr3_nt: TGTGCCATTACTAGGGACAGAACTAACTATGGCTACACCTTC
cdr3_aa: CAITRDRTNYGYTF

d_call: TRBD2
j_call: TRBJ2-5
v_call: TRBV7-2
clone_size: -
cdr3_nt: TGTGCCAGCAGCCCAGCTGGGTGGGGGCGGCTAGCGGGATTGGAGACCCAGTACTTC
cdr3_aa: CASSPAGWGRLAGLETQYF

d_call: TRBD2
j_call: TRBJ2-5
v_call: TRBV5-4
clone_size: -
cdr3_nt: TGTGCCAGCAGCTTAGCGGGGCGGGAGACCCAGTACTTC
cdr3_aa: CASSLAGRETQYF

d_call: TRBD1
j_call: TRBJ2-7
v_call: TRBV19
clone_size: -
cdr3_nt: TGTGCCAGTAGCACCGGGACAGGGCCCTACGAGCAGTACTTC
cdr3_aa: CASSTGTGPYEQYF

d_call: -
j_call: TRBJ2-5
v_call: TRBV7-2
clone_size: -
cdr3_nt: TGTGCCAGCAGCTTGAAACAACAGGGAACCCAGTACTTC
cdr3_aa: CASSLKQQGTQYF

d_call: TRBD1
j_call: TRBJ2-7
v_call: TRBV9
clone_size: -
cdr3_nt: TGTGCCAGCAGCCGAAACAGGGACAGTCTCAATAACTACGAGCAGTACTTC
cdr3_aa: CASSRNRDSLNNYEQYF

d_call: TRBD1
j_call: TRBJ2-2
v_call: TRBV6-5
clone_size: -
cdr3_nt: TGTGCCAGCAGGAGGGGACAGACGAACACCGGGGAGCTGTTTTTT
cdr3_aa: CASRRGQTNTGELFF

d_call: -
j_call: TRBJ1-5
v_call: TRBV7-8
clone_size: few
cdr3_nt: TGTGCCAGCAGCGCCCGACAGGAGCCTAGCAATCAGCCCCAGCATTTT
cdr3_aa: CASSARQEPSNQPQHF

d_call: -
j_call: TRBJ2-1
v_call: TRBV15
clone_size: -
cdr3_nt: TGTGCCACCAGCAGGATCGGGGGTTGGAATGAGCAGTTCTTC
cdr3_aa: CATSRIGGWNEQFF

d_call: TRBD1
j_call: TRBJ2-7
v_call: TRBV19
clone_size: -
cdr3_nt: TGTGCCAGTAATCCTCGGGCAGGGGGAACCGAGCAGTACTTC
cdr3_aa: CASNPRAGGTEQYF